Listed below are T cell receptor beta chains from one sample, sequenced in a study of identical twins. TCRdb reanalysed the 5' RACE reads using MiXCR and keeps one entry per CDR3 protein. The data show some 690,000 distinct CDR3 sequences, around 21% seen once. This sample was also put to use in a study of T cells expressing NK-cell markers.

Sequencing was done on a sample of PBMCs. These receptors were obtained from a woman aged 18-30 years in good health. Both conserved end residues are part of each CDR3. A D gene is named only where the DNA matches it firmly. Clone size is given for some rows only: seen once, a few or many times, or a class if the clone is expanded.

j_call v_call clone_size d_call cdr3_nt cdr3_aa
TRBJ1-5 TRBV6-1 - - TGTGCCAGCAGAAGGAAGGGTCCTAGCAATCAGCCCCAGCATTTT CASRRKGPSNQPQHF
TRBJ2-2 TRBV29-1 many - TGCAGCGAGACGGGGGAGCTGTTTTTT CSETGELFF
TRBJ2-1 TRBV7-2 - - TGTGCCAGCAGCTCGACCGGGGGTTATGAGCAGTTCTTC CASSSTGGYEQFF
TRBJ2-3 TRBV7-6 few - TGTGCCAGCAGCTCGGATGAGGGAGATACGCAGTATTTT CASSSDEGDTQYF
TRBJ2-7 TRBV7-8 few - TGTGCCAGCAGCTTAGAGATTTGGGGCGAGCAGTACTTC CASSLEIWGEQYF
TRBJ2-4 TRBV2 - TRBD2 TGTGCCAGCAGGAAGGAGCGGGATCAACGCATTCAGTACTTC CASRKERDQRIQYF
TRBJ2-7 TRBV7-8 few TRBD1 TGTGCCAGCAGCTTAGAACCCACAGGGGGGTCCTACGAGCAGTACTTC CASSLEPTGGSYEQYF
TRBJ2-5 TRBV29-1 - TRBD2 TGCAGCGTACACAAAGGCCCTTGGGAGGGAGAGACCCAGTACTTC CSVHKGPWEGETQYF
TRBJ2-2 TRBV11-3 - TRBD1 TGTGCCAGCAGCTTCGGGACAGGGGAGCGGGAGGAGCTGTTTTTT CASSFGTGEREELFF
TRBJ2-2 TRBV7-8 - - TGTGCCAGCAGCTTAGGCGCGGAGAACACCGGGGAGCTGTTTTTT CASSLGAENTGELFF
TRBJ1-4 TRBV5-1 - - TGCGCCAGCAGCTTGGGACTTCTGAATGAAAAACTGTTTTTT CASSLGLLNEKLFF
TRBJ1-3 TRBV10-3 - - TGTGCCATCAGTGAGTCGGGGGGGACTGGAAACACCATATATTTT CAISESGGTGNTIYF
TRBJ1-2 TRBV23-1 once TRBD1 TGCGCCAGCAGTCAATTTCGGACAGGGGGCACCGTCTACTATGGCTACACCTTC CASSQFRTGGTVYYGYTF
TRBJ2-7 TRBV18 - TRBD1 TGTGCCAGCTCACCGATAGACAGGGCCCACGAGCAGTACTTC CASSPIDRAHEQYF
TRBJ1-2 TRBV6-5 few - TGTGCCAGCAGTTACCAGGGATACTATGGCTACACCTTC CASSYQGYYGYTF
TRBJ2-6 TRBV12-3/TRBV12-4 - - TGTGCCAGCAGTTTGTTCCGCTCTGGGGCCAACGTCCTGACTTTC CASSLFRSGANVLTF
TRBJ1-4 TRBV20-1 few - TGCAGTGCTACTATTCCTGGGGTGGGAGAAAAACTGTTTTTT CSATIPGVGEKLFF
TRBJ2-3 TRBV27 many - TGTGCCAGCAGGCGGAGCAGTGGTACGGGTACGCAGTATTTT CASRRSSGTGTQYF
TRBJ2-1 TRBV29-1 many - TGCAGCGTAGCCGGCAGTGAGCAGTTCTTC CSVAGSEQFF
TRBJ2-2 TRBV25-1 - - TGTGCCAGCCATACAGGGTCCGGGGAGCTGTTTTTT CASHTGSGELFF
TRBJ2-1 TRBV20-1 - - TGCAGTGCTAGAGATTTAGGGCTAAACTACAATGAGCAGTTCTTC CSARDLGLNYNEQFF
TRBJ2-5 TRBV12-3/TRBV12-4 - - TGTGCCAGCAGTTTATTTGGTCGGCGTGAGACCCAGTACTTC CASSLFGRRETQYF
TRBJ1-2 TRBV27 many - - CASSFGPGYGYTF
TRBJ2-3 TRBV12-3/TRBV12-4 - - TGTGCCAGCAGTTTATGGTCTAGCACAGATACGCAGTATTTT CASSLWSSTDTQYF
TRBJ2-5 TRBV10-3 - - TGTGCCATCAGTGACGTAGAGACCCAGTACTTC CAISDVETQYF
TRBJ2-5 TRBV5-1 - - TGCGCCAGCAGCACAAACCTTCAAGAGACCCAGTACTTC CASSTNLQETQYF
TRBJ2-7 TRBV12-3/TRBV12-4 few - TGTGCCAGCAGTCCCCCAACGTGGCAGGGTAGATACGAGCAGTACTTC CASSPPTWQGRYEQYF
TRBJ1-1 TRBV12-3/TRBV12-4 few TRBD1 TGTGCCAGCAGTATCGACAGGGGGAACACTGAAGCTTTCTTT CASSIDRGNTEAFF
TRBJ2-7 TRBV7-3 few - TGTGCCAGCAGCTTAATACCGGATTCCGAGCAGTACTTC CASSLIPDSEQYF
TRBJ2-5 TRBV11-2 few TRBD2 TGTGCCAGCAGCTTAGGTGGTAGCGGGGAGACCCAGTACTTC CASSLGGSGETQYF
TRBJ2-3 TRBV20-1 few TRBD1 TGCAGTGCTGGCCGGCAGGGGGCAGCGGATACGCAGTATTTT CSAGRQGAADTQYF
TRBJ2-3 TRBV7-2 - TRBD1 TGTGCCAGCACCGCCATGACAGGGTTGCGCACAGATACGCAGTATTTT CASTAMTGLRTDTQYF
TRBJ2-1 TRBV12-3/TRBV12-4 many TRBD2 TGTGCCAGCAGGGGTAGCGGGAATAACGACAATGAGCAGTTCTTC CASRGSGNNDNEQFF
TRBJ2-7 TRBV19 few TRBD1 TGTGCCAGTAGTTCGCCCCGGGACAGGGGCTACGAGCAGTACTTC CASSSPRDRGYEQYF
TRBJ2-7 TRBV7-6 - TRBD2 TGTGCCAGCAGCTTAGGTTTGCAAGCGGGAGTTTACGAGCAGTACTTC CASSLGLQAGVYEQYF
TRBJ2-2 TRBV4-1 few - TGCGCCAGCAGCCAAGATGTGGGAAAACTGGCGGGAAGTGGGGAGCTGTTTTTT CASSQDVGKLAGSGELFF
TRBJ2-7 TRBV12-3/TRBV12-4 - TRBD2 TGTGCCAGCAGTTCGTGGCTAGCGGGAGTTAACGAGCAGTACTTC CASSSWLAGVNEQYF
TRBJ2-1 TRBV14 - - TGTGCCAGCAGCCCTTTCCAGGGTCGAGGGCACAATGAGCAGTTCTTC CASSPFQGRGHNEQFF
TRBJ2-7 TRBV20-1 - TRBD2 TGCAGTGCACCACTAGCGGGAAGACGCGAGCAGTACTTC CSAPLAGRREQYF
TRBJ2-1 TRBV20-1 - TRBD2 TGCAGTGCTAGAGATTGGAGAAAGCGGGAGGGCCGCAATGAGCAGTTCTTC CSARDWRKREGRNEQFF
TRBJ2-2 TRBV5-1 - - TGCGCCAGCAGCGCTAGGGCATCCGACACCGGGGAGCTGTTTTTT CASSARASDTGELFF
TRBJ2-7 TRBV24-1 few TRBD1 TGTGCCATCGCACTCAGGACAGGGTCCGACGAGCAGTACTTC CAIALRTGSDEQYF
TRBJ1-3 TRBV7-2 - - TGTGCCAGCAGCCCCTCGAGGAACACCATATATTTT CASSPSRNTIYF
TRBJ2-7 TRBV20-1 - TRBD1 TGCAGTGCTAGAGATCGGCGACAGGGGGGCTACGAGCAGTACTTC CSARDRRQGGYEQYF
TRBJ2-2 TRBV25-1 few TRBD2 TGTGCCAGCAGTGTCCCCGGGGGGGGTCCCGGGGAGCTGTTTTTT CASSVPGGGPGELFF
TRBJ1-4 TRBV12-3/TRBV12-4 many - TGTGCCAGCCTACAGATTTTAGGGCTGATGCCTGAAAAACTGTTTTTT CASLQILGLMPEKLFF